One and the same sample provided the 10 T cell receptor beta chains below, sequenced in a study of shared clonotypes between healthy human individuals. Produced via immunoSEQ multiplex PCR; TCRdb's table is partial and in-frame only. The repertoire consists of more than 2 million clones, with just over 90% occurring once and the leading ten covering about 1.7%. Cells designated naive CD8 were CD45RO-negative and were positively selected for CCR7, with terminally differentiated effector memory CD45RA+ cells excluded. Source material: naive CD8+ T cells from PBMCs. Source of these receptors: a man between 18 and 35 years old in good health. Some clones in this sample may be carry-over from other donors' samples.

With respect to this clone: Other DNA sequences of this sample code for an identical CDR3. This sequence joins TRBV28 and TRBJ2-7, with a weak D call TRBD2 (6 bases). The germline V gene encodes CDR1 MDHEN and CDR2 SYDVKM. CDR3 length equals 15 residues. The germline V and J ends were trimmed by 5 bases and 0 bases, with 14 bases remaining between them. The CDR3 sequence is CASSLIAVSSYEQYF. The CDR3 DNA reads TGTGCCAGCAGTCTCATAGCGGTCAGCTCCTACGAGCAGTACTTC.

CDR3 residues: CASRETRGGTDTQYF. DNA for the CDR3: TGCGCCAGCAGAGAAACCAGGGGCGGGACAGATACGCAGTATTTT. This sequence joins TRBV10-1 and TRBJ2-3, with D tentatively TRBD1 (6 bases). Looked up from germline, CDR1 is WNHNN and CDR2 is SYGVQD (reference sequence). The CDR3 runs 15 residues. V was shortened by 6 bases and J by 3 bases, with 16 bases between the two germline ends.

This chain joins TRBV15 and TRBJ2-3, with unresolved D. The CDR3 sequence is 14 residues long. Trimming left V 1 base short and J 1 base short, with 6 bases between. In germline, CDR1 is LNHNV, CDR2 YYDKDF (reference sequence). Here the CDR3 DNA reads TGTGCCACCAGCAGAGCGGGCCGCACAGATACGCAGTATTTT. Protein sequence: CATSRAGRTDTQYF.

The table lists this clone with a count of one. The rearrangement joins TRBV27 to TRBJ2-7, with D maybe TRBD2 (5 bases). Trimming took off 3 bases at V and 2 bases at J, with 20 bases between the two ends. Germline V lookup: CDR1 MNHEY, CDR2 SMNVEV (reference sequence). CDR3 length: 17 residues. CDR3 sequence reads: CASSFLKGSGVAYEQYF. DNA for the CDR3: TGTGCCAGCAGTTTTCTTAAGGGCTCCGGGGTGGCCTACGAGCAGTACTTC.

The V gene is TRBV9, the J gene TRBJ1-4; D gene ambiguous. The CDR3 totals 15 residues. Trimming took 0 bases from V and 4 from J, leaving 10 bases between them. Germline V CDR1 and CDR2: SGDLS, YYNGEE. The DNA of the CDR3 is TGTGCCAGCAGCGTAGATCAATGGGGTAATGAAAAACTGTTTTTT. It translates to CASSVDQWGNEKLFF.

For the CDR3, the DNA is TGTGCCAGTAGTCAATACGAGGACAAGTACAATGAGCAGTTCTTC. The encoded protein is CASSQYEDKYNEQFF. The chain joins TRBV19 to TRBJ2-1; D is possibly TRBD1 (5 bases). The germline CDR1 and CDR2 sequences are LNHDA and SQIVND (reference sequence). The V and J ends lost 5 bases and 4 bases respectively, with 15 bases between them. The length of the CDR3 is 15 residues.

CDR3 nucleotides: TGCGCCAGCAGCAGTATCGGGGATTCCTACGAGCAGTACTTC. The encoded protein is CASSSIGDSYEQYF. The rearrangement uses TRBV5-1 and TRBJ2-7; the D gene is possibly TRBD2 (5 bases). The ends were cut back, 4 bases at V and 1 base at J, with 12 bases in the middle. In germline, CDR1 is SGHRS, CDR2 YFSETQ. The CDR3 spans 14 residues.

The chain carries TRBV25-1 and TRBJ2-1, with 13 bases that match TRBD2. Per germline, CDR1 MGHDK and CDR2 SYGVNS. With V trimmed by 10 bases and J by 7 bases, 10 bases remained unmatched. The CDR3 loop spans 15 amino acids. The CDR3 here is CATYGTSGNRNEQFF. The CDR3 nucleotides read TGTGCCACCTACGGGACTAGCGGGAACAGAAATGAGCAGTTCTTC.

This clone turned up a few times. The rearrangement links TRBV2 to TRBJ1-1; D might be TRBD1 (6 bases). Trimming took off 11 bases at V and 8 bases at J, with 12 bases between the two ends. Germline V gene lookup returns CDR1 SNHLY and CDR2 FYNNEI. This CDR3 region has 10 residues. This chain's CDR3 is CAQQGGEAFF. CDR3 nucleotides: TGTGCCCAGCAAGGGGGAGAAGCTTTCTTT.

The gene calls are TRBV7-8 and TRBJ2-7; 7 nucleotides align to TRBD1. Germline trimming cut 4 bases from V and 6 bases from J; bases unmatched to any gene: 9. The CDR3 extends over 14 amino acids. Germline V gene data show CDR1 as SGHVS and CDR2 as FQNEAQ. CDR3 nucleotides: TGTGCCAGCAGCTACACGGGACAGCAATCCGAGCAGTACTTC. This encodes CASSYTGQQSEQYF.